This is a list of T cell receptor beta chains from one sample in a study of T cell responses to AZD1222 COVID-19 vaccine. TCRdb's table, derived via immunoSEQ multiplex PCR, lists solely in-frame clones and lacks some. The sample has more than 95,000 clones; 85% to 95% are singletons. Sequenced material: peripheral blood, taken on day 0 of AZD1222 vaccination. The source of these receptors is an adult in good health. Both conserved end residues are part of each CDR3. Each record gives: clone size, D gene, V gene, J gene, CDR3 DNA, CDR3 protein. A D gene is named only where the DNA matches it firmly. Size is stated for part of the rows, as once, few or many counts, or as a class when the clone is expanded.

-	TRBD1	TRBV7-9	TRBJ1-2	TGTGCCAGCAGCTTAGGAACAGGGGGACCTTCTGGCTATGGCTACACCTTC	CASSLGTGGPSGYGYTF
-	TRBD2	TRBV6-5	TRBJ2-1	TGTGCCAGCAGTTTTCGACAACGGGAGGGTGAGCAGTTCTTC	CASSFRQREGEQFF
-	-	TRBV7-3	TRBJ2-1	TGTGCCAGCAGCCCCAGCTCCTACAATGAGCAGTTCTTC	CASSPSSYNEQFF
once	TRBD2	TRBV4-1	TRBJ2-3	TGCGCCAGCAGCCATCATAGCGGGAAAGGAGCAGATACGCAGTATTTT	CASSHHSGKGADTQYF
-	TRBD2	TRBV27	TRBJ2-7	TGTGCCAGCAGCGAGACTAGCGGGACCCCCGGGCAGTACTTC	CASSETSGTPGQYF
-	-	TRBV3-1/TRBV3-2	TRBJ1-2	TGTGCCAGCAGCCTAGGGGAGGACTATGGCTACACCTTC	CASSLGEDYGYTF
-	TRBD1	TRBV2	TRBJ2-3	TGTGCCAGCAGTATCGAGACAGGGGGCGTAGTAGATACGCAGTATTTT	CASSIETGGVVDTQYF
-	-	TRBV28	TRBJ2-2	TGTGCCAGCACTCCGGGACGGAACACCGGGGAGCTGTTTTTT	CASTPGRNTGELFF
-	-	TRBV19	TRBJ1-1	TGTGCCAGTAGTACCTTGACAACCACTGAAGCTTTCTTT	CASSTLTTTEAFF
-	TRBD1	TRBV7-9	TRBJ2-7	TGTGCCAGCAGGCAAACAGGGGGCGAGCAGTACTTC	CASRQTGGEQYF
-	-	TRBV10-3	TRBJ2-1	TGTGCCATCAGTGAGTCACAAAGCAATGAGCAGTTCTTC	CAISESQSNEQFF
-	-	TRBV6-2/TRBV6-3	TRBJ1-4	TGTGCCAGCAGTTACTTAGGGTCGACGGAAAAACTGTTTTTT	CASSYLGSTEKLFF
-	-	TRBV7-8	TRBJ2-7	TGTGCCAGCAGCTTATTTACTAGCAGCAGCGAGCAGTACTTC	CASSLFTSSSEQYF
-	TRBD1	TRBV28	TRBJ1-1	TGTGCCAGCAGTTTCCCCCGACAGGGGACCTCGGGGACTGAAGCTTTCTTT	CASSFPRQGTSGTEAFF
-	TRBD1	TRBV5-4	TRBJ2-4	TGTGCCAGCAGCTTGGCGGGACAGGGGAGAAACATTCAGTACTTC	CASSLAGQGRNIQYF
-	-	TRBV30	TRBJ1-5	TGTGCCTGGAGTGTACCCAGGACCAATCAGCCCCAGCATTTT	CAWSVPRTNQPQHF
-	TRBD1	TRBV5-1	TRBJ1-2	TGCGCCAGCAGCCCGGTGGTACAGGGGGCGTTTTTCCATGGCTACACCTTC	CASSPVVQGAFFHGYTF
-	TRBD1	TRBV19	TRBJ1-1	TGTGCCAGTAGTATAGGAGGGGGCTGGACTGAAGCTTTCTTT	CASSIGGGWTEAFF
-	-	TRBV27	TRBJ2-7	TGTGCCAGCAGTTCACCGGGCCTTGAAGGGCAGTACTTC	CASSSPGLEGQYF
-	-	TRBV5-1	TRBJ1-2	TGCGCCAGCAGCTTGGGGACAGTCTATGGCTACACCTTC	CASSLGTVYGYTF
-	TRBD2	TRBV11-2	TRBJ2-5	TGTGCCAGCAGCTTATCCGGACTAGCGGGGCAAGAGACCCAGTACTTC	CASSLSGLAGQETQYF
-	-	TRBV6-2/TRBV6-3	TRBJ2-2	TGTGCCAGCGGTTTAGCGGCCCGGACCGGGGAGCTGTTTTTT	CASGLAARTGELFF
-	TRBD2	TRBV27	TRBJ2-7	TGTGCCAGCAGTGCCCGGGGGGTACGCGAGCAGTACTTC	CASSARGVREQYF
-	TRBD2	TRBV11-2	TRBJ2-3	TGTGCCAGCAGCTTAATAGCGGGAGCGCCAGATACGCAGTATTTT	CASSLIAGAPDTQYF
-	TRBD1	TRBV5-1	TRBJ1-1	TGCGCCAGCAGCTTCGTTACAGGGGACACTGAAGCTTTCTTT	CASSFVTGDTEAFF
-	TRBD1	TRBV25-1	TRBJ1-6	TGTGCCAGCAGCCCCCGGGGGACAGGGAATTCACCCCTCCACTTT	CASSPRGTGNSPLHF
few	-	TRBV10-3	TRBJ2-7	TGTGCCATCAGTGAGTTAGAGTACGAGCAGTACTTC	CAISELEYEQYF
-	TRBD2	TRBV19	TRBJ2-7	TGTGCCAGCAACCCCGGGGGGGGGAGCTACGAGCAGTACTTC	CASNPGGGSYEQYF
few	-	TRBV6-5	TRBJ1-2	TGTGCCAGCAGTTTCCAGGGAGGAAAAGGTGGCTACACCTTC	CASSFQGGKGGYTF
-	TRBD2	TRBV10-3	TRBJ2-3	TGTGCCAGCGGGACTAGCGTGTCAGATACGCAGTATTTT	CASGTSVSDTQYF
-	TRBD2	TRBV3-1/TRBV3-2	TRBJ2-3	TGTGCCAGCAGCCTCAGACTAGCCGGTACGCAGTATTTT	CASSLRLAGTQYF
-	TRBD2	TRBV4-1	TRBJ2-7	TGCGCCAGCAGCCAAGATTGGCTAGCGGATAACTACGAGCAGTACTTC	CASSQDWLADNYEQYF
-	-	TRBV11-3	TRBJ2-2	TGTGCCAGCAGCTTAGGGGCTTGGGTTGACGGGGAGCTGTTTTTT	CASSLGAWVDGELFF
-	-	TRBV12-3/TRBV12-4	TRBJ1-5	TGTGCCAGCAGTTTAGGGCAGAATCAGCCCCAGCATTTT	CASSLGQNQPQHF
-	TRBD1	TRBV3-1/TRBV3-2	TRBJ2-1	TGTGCCAGCAGCCAGTCCGGGACAGGGGGAAAGGATGAGCAGTTCTTC	CASSQSGTGGKDEQFF
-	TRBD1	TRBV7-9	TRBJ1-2	TGTGCCAGCAACGAGGGACAGACTTATGGCTACACCTTC	CASNEGQTYGYTF
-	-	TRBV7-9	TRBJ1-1	TGTGCCAGCAGCTTAGAGGTGGGAGCTGAAGCTTTCTTT	CASSLEVGAEAFF
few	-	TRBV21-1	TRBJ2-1	TGTGCCAGCAGCAAAGCGCATAAGTTACTCGGACTAGCGGGAGGAAGGGCCTACAATGAGCAGTTCTTC	CASSKAHKLLGLAGGRAYNEQFF
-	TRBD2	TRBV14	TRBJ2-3	TGTGCCAGCAACCGAATCAGCGGGAGTAACGTAGATACGCAGTATTTT	CASNRISGSNVDTQYF
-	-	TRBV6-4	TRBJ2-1	TGTGCCAGCAGTCCAGGAACCTACAATGAGCAGTTCTTC	CASSPGTYNEQFF
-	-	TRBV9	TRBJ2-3	TGTGCCAGCAGCGTACCCGCACTGGGGCCTAGCACAGATACGCAGTATTTT	CASSVPALGPSTDTQYF
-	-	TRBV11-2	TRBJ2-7	TGTGCCAGCAGCTTGGGGGGCTTCTACGAGCAGTACTTC	CASSLGGFYEQYF
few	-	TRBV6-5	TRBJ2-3	TGTGCCAGCAGTTACTTTTCGAACGGAGGTCCGCAGTATTTT	CASSYFSNGGPQYF